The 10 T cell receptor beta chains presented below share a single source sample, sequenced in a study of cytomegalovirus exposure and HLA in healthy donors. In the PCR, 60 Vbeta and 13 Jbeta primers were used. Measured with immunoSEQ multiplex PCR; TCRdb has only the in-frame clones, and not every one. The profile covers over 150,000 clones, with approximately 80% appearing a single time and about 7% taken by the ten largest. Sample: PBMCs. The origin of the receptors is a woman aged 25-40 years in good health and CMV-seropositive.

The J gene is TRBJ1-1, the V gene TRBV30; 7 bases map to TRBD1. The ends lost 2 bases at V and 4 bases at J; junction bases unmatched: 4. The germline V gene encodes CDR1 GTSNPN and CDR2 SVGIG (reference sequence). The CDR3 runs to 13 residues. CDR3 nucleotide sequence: TGTGCCTGGAGTAGAGGGGGCGGCACTGAAGCTTTCTTT. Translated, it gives CAWSRGGGTEAFF.

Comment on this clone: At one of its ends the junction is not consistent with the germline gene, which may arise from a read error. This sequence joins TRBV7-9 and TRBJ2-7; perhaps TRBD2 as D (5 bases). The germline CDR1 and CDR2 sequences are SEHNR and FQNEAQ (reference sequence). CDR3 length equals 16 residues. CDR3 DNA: TGTTCCAGCAGCTTCCGAGGACTGTCCAACCCCTACGAGCAGTACTTC. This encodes CSSSFRGLSNPYEQYF.

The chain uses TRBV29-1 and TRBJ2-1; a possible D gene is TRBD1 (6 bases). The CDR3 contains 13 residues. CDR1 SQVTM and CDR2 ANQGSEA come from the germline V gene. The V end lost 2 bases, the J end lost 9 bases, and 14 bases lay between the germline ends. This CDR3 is CSVEKVRGGEQFF. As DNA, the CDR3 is TGCAGCGTTGAAAAGGTTAGAGGGGGTGAGCAGTTCTTC.

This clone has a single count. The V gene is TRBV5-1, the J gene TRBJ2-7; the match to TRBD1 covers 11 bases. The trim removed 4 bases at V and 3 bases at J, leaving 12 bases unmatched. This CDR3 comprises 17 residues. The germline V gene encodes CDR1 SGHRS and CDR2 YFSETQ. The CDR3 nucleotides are TGCGCCAGCAGCCGCACCCGCTGGACAGGGGGCCTCTACGAGCAGTACTTC. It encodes CASSRTRWTGGLYEQYF. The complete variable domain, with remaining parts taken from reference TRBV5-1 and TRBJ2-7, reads KAGVTQTPRYLIKTRGQQVTLSCSPISGHRSVSWYQQTPGQGLQFLFEYFSETQRNKGNFPGRFSGRQFSNSRSEMNVSTLELGDSALYLCASSRTRWTGGLYEQYFGPGTRLTVT.

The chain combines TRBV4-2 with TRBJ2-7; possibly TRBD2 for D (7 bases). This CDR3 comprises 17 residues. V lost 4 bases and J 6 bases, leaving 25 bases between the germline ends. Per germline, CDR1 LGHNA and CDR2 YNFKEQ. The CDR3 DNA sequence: TGTGCCAGCAGCCGCCCACCGGGGGCAGGAGCGGGGTCCGAGCAGTACTTC. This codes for CASSRPPGAGAGSEQYF.

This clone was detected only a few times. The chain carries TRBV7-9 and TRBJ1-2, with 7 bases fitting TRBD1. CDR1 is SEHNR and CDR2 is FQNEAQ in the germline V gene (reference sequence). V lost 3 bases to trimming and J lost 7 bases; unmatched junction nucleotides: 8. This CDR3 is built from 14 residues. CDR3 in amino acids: CASSFPGGSFGYTF. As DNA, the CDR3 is TGTGCCAGCAGCTTCCCAGGGGGAAGTTTTGGCTACACCTTC. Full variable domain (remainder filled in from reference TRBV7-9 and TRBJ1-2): DTGVSQNPRHKITKRGQNVTFRCDPISEHNRLYWYRQTLGQGPEFLTYFQNEAQLEKSRLLSDRFSAERPKGSFSTLEIQRTEQGDSAMYLCASSFPGGSFGYTFGSGTRLTVV.

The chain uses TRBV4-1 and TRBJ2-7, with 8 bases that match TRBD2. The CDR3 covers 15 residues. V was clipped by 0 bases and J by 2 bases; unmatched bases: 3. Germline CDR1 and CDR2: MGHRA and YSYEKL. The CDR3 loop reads CASSQDPAGAYEQYF. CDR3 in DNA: TGCGCCAGCAGCCAAGATCCAGCGGGAGCCTACGAGCAGTACTTC.

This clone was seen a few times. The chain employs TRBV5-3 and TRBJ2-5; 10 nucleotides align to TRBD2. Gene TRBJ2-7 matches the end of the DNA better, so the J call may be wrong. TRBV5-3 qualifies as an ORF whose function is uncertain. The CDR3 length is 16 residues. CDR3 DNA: TGTGCCAGAAGCTGCCCACTAGCGGGGACCTTCGCCGAGCAGTACTTC. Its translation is CARSCPLAGTFAEQYF.

CDR3 sequence (DNA): TGTGCCAGCAGCTTGTCGAGTTACGAGCAGTACTTC. It is translated as CASSLSSYEQYF. The V call is TRBV7-2, the J call TRBJ2-7; D is undetermined. Germline CDR1 is SGHTA and CDR2 is FQGNSA. V was clipped by 3 bases and J by 4 bases, with 7 bases between them. This CDR3 has 12 amino acids. The full variable domain, completed using reference TRBV7-2 and TRBJ2-7, is GAGVSQSPSNKVTEKGKDVELRCDPISGHTALYWYRQSLGQGLEFLIYFQGNSAPDKSGLPSDRFSAERTGGSVSTLTIQRTQQEDSAVYLCASSLSSYEQYFGPGTRLTVT.

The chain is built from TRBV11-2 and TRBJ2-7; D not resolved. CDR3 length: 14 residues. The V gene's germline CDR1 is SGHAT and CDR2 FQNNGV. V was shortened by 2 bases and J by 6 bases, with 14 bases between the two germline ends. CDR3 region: CASSLIFGFSEQYF. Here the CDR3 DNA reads TGTGCCAGCAGCTTAATATTCGGGTTTTCCGAGCAGTACTTC.